This TCR beta chain originates from a study of PD-1 blockade in mismatch repair-deficient tumors. Study-level background: All were previously treated, progressing patients with eleven to twelve mismatch repair-deficient cancer types. General observations from the study: After pembrolizumab, tumor-resident clones rose rapidly, then generally contracted before radiologic responses.

There are a few counts of this clone. The target antigen is unknown. TCRdb's copy holds only in-frame clones and misses some; the assay was immunoSEQ multiplex PCR. The sample yields thousands of clones, 60% to 85% seen once. CDR1 is SGHKS and CDR2 is YYEKEE in the germline V gene (reference sequence). The germline V and J ends were trimmed by 4 bases and 7 bases, with 12 bases remaining between them. The CDR3 extends over 13 amino acids. Time point here: archival surgical resection tumor tissue. Mismatch repair deficiency was confirmed in all patients, by PCR or immunohistochemistry. The specimen was primary tumor tissue, collected from a patient treated with pembrolizumab. This clonotype was sampled from an adult with mismatch repair-deficient cancer. The chain employs TRBV5-5 and TRBJ2-1; TRBD1 might be the D (6 bases). CDR3 nucleotide sequence: TGTGCCAGCAGCCTCAGGGGCAGTAATGAGCAGTTCTTC. This codes for CASSLRGSNEQFF.